The entry below gives a single TCR beta chain sequence along with its context. This clonotype showed up just a few times. Its antigen is currently not known. Base quality data are lacking; no much larger clone is found one base away. The sample comes from a study of T cells in Graves' hyperthyroidism and ophthalmopathy (dated by TCRdb to the late 2010s). Notes on the research overall: Peripheral blood was sampled at the time of initial diagnosis, prior to any treatment. To identify TCR V-J signatures that set the groups apart, the researchers used a discovery cohort of 100 patients, made up of around 40 with Graves' ophthalmopathy and 57 with stable Graves' hyperthyroidism. Whether ophthalmopathy could be predicted prospectively was tested in an independent validation cohort made up of 18 hyperthyroidism patients plus 17 patients who later progressed to ophthalmopathy. For training and testing, the roughly 97 patients in the discovery cohort were randomly divided in a 7:3 ratio. In addition, the study compared T-cell repertoires in thyroid tissue and in blood from six Graves' hyperthyroidism patients. Following sampling, methimazole starting at 30 mg daily was given to hyperthyroidism patients, and high-dose intravenous methylprednisolone was given to ophthalmopathy patients. The paper describes TCR Vbeta CDR3 sequencing of 140 or so peripheral blood samples, made up of 43 ophthalmopathy patients, 70 to 75 hyperthyroidism patients and about 17 progressor patients. Study-wide findings and limitations: Blood samples also contained most of the expanded thyroid clonotypes (frequency above 0.001), which suggests that blood repertoires may reflect thyroid immune responses. Ophthalmopathy was separated from stable hyperthyroidism by a 13 V-J signature model, with approximately 85% sensitivity and approximately 81% specificity obtained in cross-validation and 80%/75% obtained in testing. Sample size was not statistically predetermined, and blinding of investigators to group allocation was not performed. In validation, the model predicted progression to ophthalmopathy a median of about 6 months before onset, with over 60% sensitivity and roughly 72% specificity.

Amplification of TCR beta CDR3 regions was carried out from RNA transcripts. The first round of RT-PCR for the TCR CDR3 was performed with the HTBI primer set and the Qiagen OneStep RT-PCR kit. Libraries were constructed in a second round of multiplex PCR, after which size selection and purification were performed. Sequencing of the libraries was done on an Illumina HiSeq2000 using paired-end 100 bp reads. The paper's processing steps were these. SOAPnuke was used to process the raw data, throwing out any read that contained adapters or uncalled bases, had a mean Phred below 15, or lacked an exact constant-primer or identifier match. High-quality paired reads were merged with COPE v1.2.5, and unique nucleotide sequences were defined as clonotypes. Clonotypes were aligned to IMGT TRBV, TRBD and TRBJ reference segments using MiTCR v1.1. Analysis was restricted to V-J combinations with a frequency above 0.0001, which covered approximately 99% of repertoires. The TCS score was defined as the ratio of F50 (clonal expansion) to E x V (chaos), calculated using BLOSUM62-based TCRdist between CDR3 peptides within each V-J. Welch's t-statistics and random forest reduced roughly 530 V-J features to 10 to 15, which were used in a naive Bayes classifier (R e1071). TCRdb trimmed the raw reads at Q25, called clones with MiXCR and kept productive beta chains. Each CDR3 protein appears once, grouped with its most common genes and DNA. For this entry, the V and J calls and clone size follow TCRdb and not the study's own pipeline. This sample lists about half a million distinct CDR3 sequences; around 20% were detected once. Approximately 26% of the sample lies in the top ten.

A patient counted as having stable Graves' hyperthyroidism if no progression to ophthalmopathy occurred over 18 months of follow-up. Hyperthyroidism patients were newly diagnosed, with disease duration under 2 months, and aged 18 to 65 years. Any patient with an uncontrolled infection, another autoimmune disease, pregnancy or lactation was excluded. Diagnoses relied on clinical symptoms, serum thyroxine and TRAb, thyroid ultrasound and orbital computed tomography. Ficoll-Paque density gradient centrifugation was used to isolate PBMCs from 10 ml of fresh peripheral blood. Total RNA was extracted with Trizol reagent, and quality was checked on an Agilent 2100 Bioanalyzer. The cysteine opens and the phenylalanine closes a CDR3 of 14 amino acids. The DNA shown is the 42-base CDR3, in frame from base 1. The V end gives up 6 bases and the J end 1 base, leaving 3 bases in the junction not matched to a gene. As encoded in the germline V gene (reference sequence), CDR1 is SGHAT while CDR2 is FQDESV.

Sample: blood. The clonotype originates from a man aged 18 to 35 with Graves' hyperthyroidism. The sequence links TRBV11-1 to TRBJ1-3, with 7 bases in between that match TRBD1. The CDR3 is CASSGQASGNTIYF. The sequenced DNA: TGTGCCAGCAGTGGACAGGCTTCTGGAAACACCATATATTTT.